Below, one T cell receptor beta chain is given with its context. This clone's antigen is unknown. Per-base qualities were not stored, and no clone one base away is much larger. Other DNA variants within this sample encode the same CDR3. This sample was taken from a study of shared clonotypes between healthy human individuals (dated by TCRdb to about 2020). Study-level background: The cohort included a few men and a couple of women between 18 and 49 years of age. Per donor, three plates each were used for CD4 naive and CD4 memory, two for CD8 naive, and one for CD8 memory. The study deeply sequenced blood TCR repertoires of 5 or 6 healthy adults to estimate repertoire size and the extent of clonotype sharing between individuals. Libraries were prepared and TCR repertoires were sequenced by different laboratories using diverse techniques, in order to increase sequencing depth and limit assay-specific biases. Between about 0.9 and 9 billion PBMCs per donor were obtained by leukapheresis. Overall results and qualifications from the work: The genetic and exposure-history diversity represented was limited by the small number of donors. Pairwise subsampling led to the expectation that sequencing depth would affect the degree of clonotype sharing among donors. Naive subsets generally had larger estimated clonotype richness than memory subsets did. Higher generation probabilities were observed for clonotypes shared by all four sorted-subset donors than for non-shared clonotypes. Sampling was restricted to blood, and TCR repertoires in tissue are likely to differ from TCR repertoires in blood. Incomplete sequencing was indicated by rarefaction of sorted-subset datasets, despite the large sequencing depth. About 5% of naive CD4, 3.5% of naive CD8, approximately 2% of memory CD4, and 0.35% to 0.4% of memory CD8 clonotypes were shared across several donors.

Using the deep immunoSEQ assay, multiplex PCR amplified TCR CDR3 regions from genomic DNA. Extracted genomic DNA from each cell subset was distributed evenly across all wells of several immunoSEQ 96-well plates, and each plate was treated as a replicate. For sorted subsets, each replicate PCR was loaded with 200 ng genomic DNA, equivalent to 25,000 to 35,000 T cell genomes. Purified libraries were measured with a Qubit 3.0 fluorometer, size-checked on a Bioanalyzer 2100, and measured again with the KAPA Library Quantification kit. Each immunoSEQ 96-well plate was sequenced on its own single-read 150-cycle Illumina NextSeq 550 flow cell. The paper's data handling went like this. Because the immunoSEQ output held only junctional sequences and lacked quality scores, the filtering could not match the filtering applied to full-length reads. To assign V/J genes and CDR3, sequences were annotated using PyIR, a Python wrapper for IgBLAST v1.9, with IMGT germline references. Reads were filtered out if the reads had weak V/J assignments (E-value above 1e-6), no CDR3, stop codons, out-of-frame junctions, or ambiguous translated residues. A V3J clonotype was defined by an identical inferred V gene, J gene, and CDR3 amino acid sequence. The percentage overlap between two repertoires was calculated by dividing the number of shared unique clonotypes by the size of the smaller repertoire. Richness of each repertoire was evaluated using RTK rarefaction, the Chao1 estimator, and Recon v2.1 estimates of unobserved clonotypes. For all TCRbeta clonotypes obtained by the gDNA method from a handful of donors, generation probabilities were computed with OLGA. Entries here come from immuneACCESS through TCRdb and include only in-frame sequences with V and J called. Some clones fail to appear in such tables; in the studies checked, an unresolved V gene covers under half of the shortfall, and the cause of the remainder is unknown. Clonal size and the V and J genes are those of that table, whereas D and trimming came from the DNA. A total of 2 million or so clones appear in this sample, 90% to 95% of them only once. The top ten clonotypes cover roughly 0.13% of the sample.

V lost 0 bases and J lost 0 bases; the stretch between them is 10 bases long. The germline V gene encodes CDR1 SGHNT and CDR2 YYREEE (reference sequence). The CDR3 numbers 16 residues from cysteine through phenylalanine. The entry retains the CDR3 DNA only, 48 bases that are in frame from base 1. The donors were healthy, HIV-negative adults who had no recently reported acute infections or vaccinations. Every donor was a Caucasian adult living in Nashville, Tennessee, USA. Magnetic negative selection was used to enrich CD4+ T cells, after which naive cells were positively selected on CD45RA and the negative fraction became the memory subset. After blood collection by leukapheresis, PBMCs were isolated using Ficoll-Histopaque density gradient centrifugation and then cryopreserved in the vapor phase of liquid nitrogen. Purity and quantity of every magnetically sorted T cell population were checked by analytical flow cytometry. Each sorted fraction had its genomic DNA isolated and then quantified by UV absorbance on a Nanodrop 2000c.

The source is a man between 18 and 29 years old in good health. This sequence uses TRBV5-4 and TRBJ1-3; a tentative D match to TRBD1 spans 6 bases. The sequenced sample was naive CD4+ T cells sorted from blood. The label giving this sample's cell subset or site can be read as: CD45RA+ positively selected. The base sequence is TGTGCCAGCAGCTTGGACAGGGCAAGCTCTGGAAACACCATATATTTT. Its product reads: CASSLDRASSGNTIYF.